Below, 22 T cell receptor beta chains from the same sample are listed, as sequenced in a study of beta chain features in type 1 diabetes. Which antigens these TCRs recognize remains unknown. Study results and caveats: Significant though moderate, a shortening of TCRB CDR3s appeared in all four CD4+ subsets of Type 1 diabetes patients.

cDNA synthesis used the whole RNA isolate, giving expressed TCRB sequences. The assay was immunoSEQ multiplex PCR, and TCRdb's table has in-frame clones only and misses some. The sample consists of 150,000 to 200,000 clones, around 8.3% of them appearing once. The sequenced sample consisted of central memory CD4+ T cells from blood. The source of these receptors is a young woman with type 1 diabetes.

About this clone itself: With a much larger clone just one base away, this may be a read error. Other DNA sequences in this specimen translate into the identical CDR3. The rearrangement uses TRBV2 and TRBJ1-5, with 7 bases matching TRBD1. V dropped 6 bases and J dropped 2; count of bases not matched to a gene: 1. The CDR3 runs 13 residues. From germline, CDR1 is SNHLY and CDR2 FYNNEI. CDR3 sequence (DNA): TGTGCCAGCAGCGACAGGGGCAATCAGCCCCAGCATTTT. Translation gives CASSDRGNQPQHF.

This chain connects TRBV7-2 to TRBJ2-1; 11 bases agree with TRBD2. The CDR3 has 16 amino acids. Germline values: CDR1 SGHTA, CDR2 FQGNSA. Trimming at V came to 3 bases and at J to 4 bases, leaving 5 bases not matched to a gene. The CDR3 sequence: CASSFTTSGTYNEQFF. For the CDR3, the DNA is TGTGCCAGCAGCTTTACGACTAGCGGGACGTACAATGAGCAGTTCTTC.

This clone came up a few times. This rearrangement joins TRBV28 to TRBJ1-2; no clear D. The CDR3 runs to 12 residues. Germline V CDR1 and CDR2: MDHEN, SYDVKM. The V gene lost 7 bases and the J gene lost 0 bases, with 6 bases spanning the gap. The CDR3 bases are TGTGCCAGCACCAGAACTAACTATGGCTACACCTTC. Amino acids: CASTRTNYGYTF.

This clone has just a few counts. The rearrangement links TRBV4-1 to TRBJ2-7; 9 nucleotides line up with TRBD2. Losses at the gene ends were 3 bases for V and 4 bases for J; bases not matched to a gene: 7. The CDR3 is 15 amino acids. Germline lookup yields CDR1 MGHRA and CDR2 YSYEKL. The CDR3 nucleotides are TGCGCCAGCAGCCAGGCTAGCGGGAAGATGTACGAGCAGTACTTC. It specifies CASSQASGKMYEQYF.

This clone has a handful of counts. V usage is TRBV19 and J usage is TRBJ1-1, with no clear D. The CDR3 covers 9 residues. Germline V CDR1 and CDR2: LNHDA, SQIVND (reference sequence). The germline V and J ends were trimmed by 10 bases and 10 bases, with 10 bases remaining between them. The CDR3 DNA reads as TGTGCCATCAAGAGAGGAGCTTTCTTT. Its translation is CAIKRGAFF.

This chain links TRBV19 with TRBJ2-7; 10 bases are shared with TRBD1. Germline values: CDR1 LNHDA, CDR2 SQIVND (reference sequence). Trimming took 4 bases from V and 4 from J; bases not matched to a gene: 4. There are 14 residues in the CDR3. Here the CDR3 DNA reads TGTGCCAGTAGTACTGGACAGGGGGGGTACGAGCAGTACTTC. Amino acid sequence: CASSTGQGGYEQYF.

The V gene is TRBV7-2, the J gene TRBJ2-1; 7 nucleotides line up with TRBD1. This CDR3 spans 12 amino acids. CDR1 is SGHTA, CDR2 FQGNSA, per germline. Trimming at V came to 5 bases and at J to 9 bases, leaving 4 bases not matched to a gene. The CDR3 here is CASSIQGTEQFF. The CDR3 DNA follows: TGTGCCAGCAGCATACAGGGGACTGAGCAGTTCTTC.

The chain joins TRBV25-1 to TRBJ2-7; 7 nucleotides agree with TRBD1. CDR3 size: 12 residues. The junction had 5 bases not matched to a gene; V was cut back by 5 bases and J by 7 bases. Germline assignment: CDR1 MGHDK and CDR2 SYGVNS. CDR3 sequence (DNA): TGTGCCAGCAGTCCCGGGACAGAAGAGCAGTACTTC. This gives the protein CASSPGTEEQYF.

This clone has a handful of counts. V usage is TRBV19 and J usage is TRBJ2-4; 11 nucleotides line up with TRBD2. Unmatched junction bases numbered 4, after V lost 6 bases and J lost 0 bases. Germline CDR1 LNHDA, CDR2 SQIVND (reference sequence). The CDR3 has 16 residues. The CDR3 sequence: CASRPGLAGAKNIQYF. CDR3 coding DNA: TGTGCCAGTAGACCCGGACTAGCGGGAGCCAAAAACATTCAGTACTTC. The variable domain in full, completed from reference TRBV19 and TRBJ2-4, reads DGGITQSPKYLFRKEGQNVTLSCEQNLNHDAMYWYRQDPGQGLRLIYYSQIVNDFQKGDIAEGYSVSREKKESFPLTVTSAQKNPTAFYLCASRPGLAGAKNIQYFGAGTRLSVL.

This clone was detected only a few times. The chain uses TRBV9 and TRBJ1-2; D ambiguous. This CDR3 spans 15 amino acids. V gave up 3 bases and J gave up 8 bases, with 20 bases separating them. Germline loops: CDR1 SGDLS, CDR2 YYNGEE. The CDR3 DNA sequence: TGTGCCAGCAGCGCATCATGGGTCCGAACGGGGGGCTACACCTTC. It specifies CASSASWVRTGGYTF. Full variable domain (outside the CDR3, taken from reference TRBV9 and TRBJ1-2): DSGVTQTPKHLITATGQRVTLRCSPRSGDLSVYWYQQSLDQGLQFLIQYYNGEERAKGNILERFSAQQFPDLHSELNLSSLELGDSALYFCASSASWVRTGGYTFGSGTRLTVV.

A few counts support this clone. The rearrangement joins TRBV4-3 to TRBJ1-6; the D gene is possibly TRBD1 (6 bases). The CDR3 totals 14 residues. Germline assignment: CDR1 LGHNA and CDR2 YSLEER. V was trimmed by 3 bases and J by 11 bases, leaving 14 bases between them. The CDR3 DNA follows: TGCGCCAGCAGCCAGCGGGGGCAGACGGCACCCCTCCACTTT. Translated: CASSQRGQTAPLHF.

This clone was seen a handful of times. This chain links TRBV5-4 with TRBJ2-7; TRBD1 matches at 8 bases. The ends lost 4 bases at V and 7 bases at J; junction bases unmatched: 10. Germline V CDR1 and CDR2: SGHNT, YYREEE (reference sequence). This CDR3 contains 14 residues. CDR3: CASSGEGTGREQYF. CDR3 in DNA: TGTGCCAGCAGCGGCGAAGGGACAGGACGAGAGCAGTACTTC.

This clone came up a few times. The chain joins TRBV6-5 to TRBJ1-2; weak D call: TRBD1 (6 bases). The CDR3 has 13 residues. Germline V lookup: CDR1 MNHEY, CDR2 SVGAGI. Deletions cut 10 bases from V and 7 bases from J, with 19 bases between. For the CDR3, the DNA is TGTGCCATCCGCCAAGGGGGGGCTGGTGGCTACACCTTC. This translates into CAIRQGGAGGYTF.

V is TRBV7-2 and J is TRBJ1-2; D is unresolved. Germline V lookup: CDR1 SGHTA, CDR2 FQGNSA. CDR3 length: 12 residues. V shed 6 bases and J shed 4 bases, with 9 bases lying between them. CDR3 coding DNA: TGTGCCAGCAGTCTCGGGATCTATGGCTACACCTTC. It encodes CASSLGIYGYTF.

The CDR3 reads CAILGQGLREQFF. CDR3 coding DNA: TGTGCCATCTTGGGACAGGGGTTACGTGAGCAGTTCTTC. The chain has TRBV28 and TRBJ2-1; 10 bases line up with TRBD1. Looked up from germline, CDR1 is MDHEN and CDR2 is SYDVKM. The trim removed 10 bases at V and 9 bases at J, leaving 9 bases unmatched. The CDR3 length is 13 residues. Complete variable domain (other parts from reference TRBV28 and TRBJ2-1): DVKVTQSSRYLVKRTGEKVFLECVQDMDHENMFWYRQDPGLGLRLIYFSYDVKMKEKGDIPEGYSVSREKKERFSLILESASTNQTSMYLCAILGQGLREQFFGPGTRLTVL.

This clone was counted ten times or more. This rearrangement joins TRBV30 to TRBJ2-1; 12 bases line up with TRBD2. Germline trimming cut 5 bases from V and 4 bases from J; bases unmatched to any gene: 3. The germline V gene has CDR1 GTSNPN and CDR2 SVGIG (reference sequence). The CDR3 has 14 amino acids. Written as DNA, the CDR3 is TGTGCCTGGCAGACTAGCGGGGGATACAATGAGCAGTTCTTC. Translated: CAWQTSGGYNEQFF.

The CDR3 loop is CASSTGTGGYVGQPQHF. Here the CDR3 DNA reads TGTGCCAGTAGTACCGGGACAGGGGGCTATGTGGGTCAGCCCCAGCATTTT. The V gene is TRBV19, the J gene TRBJ1-5; TRBD1 matches at 12 bases. Trimming at V came to 4 bases and at J to 6 bases, leaving 10 bases not matched to a gene. The CDR3 spans 17 residues. Germline loops: CDR1 LNHDA, CDR2 SQIVND (reference sequence).

The gene calls are TRBV11-2 and TRBJ2-1; TRBD2 matches 7 bases. CDR3 length: 15 amino acids. V trimming: 7 bases; J trimming: 2 bases; junction bases outside the gene matches: 8. The germline V gene encodes CDR1 SGHAT and CDR2 FQNNGV. The CDR3 spells CASTLGAGAYNEQFF. CDR3 DNA sequence: TGTGCCAGCACCCTAGGGGCGGGAGCCTACAATGAGCAGTTCTTC. Based on the CDR3 plus reference TRBV11-2 and TRBJ2-1, the full variable domain is EAGVAQSPRYKIIEKRQSVAFWCNPISGHATLYWYQQILGQGPKLLIQFQNNGVVDDSQLPKDRFSAERLKGVDSTLKIQPAKLEDSAVYLCASTLGAGAYNEQFFGPGTRLTVL.

The genes are TRBV5-1 and TRBJ2-1, with D perhaps TRBD2 (7 bases). The germline V and J ends were trimmed by 3 bases and 8 bases, with 18 bases remaining between them. There are 15 residues in the CDR3. The V gene's germline CDR1 is SGHRS and CDR2 YFSETQ. CDR3 sequence: CASSSGGPTGDEQFF. CDR3 sequence (DNA): TGCGCCAGCAGCTCCGGGGGGCCCACTGGGGATGAGCAGTTCTTC.

The chain carries TRBV6-6 and TRBJ1-2; 7 nucleotides match TRBD1. The CDR3 consists of 15 residues. The V gene's germline CDR1 is MNHNY and CDR2 SVGAGI (reference sequence). Losses at the gene ends were 4 bases for V and 7 bases for J; bases not matched to a gene: 12. The CDR3, as DNA: TGTGCCAGCAGTTCATACAGGGGAGAGAGGTTTGGCTACACCTTC. It codes for CASSSYRGERFGYTF.

V and J are TRBV6-6 and TRBJ2-1, with TRBD2 identical over 7 bases. V was clipped by 7 bases and J by 0 bases; unmatched bases: 6. The germline gives CDR1 MNHNY, CDR2 SVGAGI (reference sequence). This CDR3 contains 15 residues. The CDR3 protein is CASTQRGSSYNEQFF. The CDR3 nucleotides read TGTGCCAGCACCCAGCGGGGAAGCTCCTACAATGAGCAGTTCTTC.

This clone occurred a few times. This chain uses TRBV6-1 with TRBJ2-3; D possibly corresponds to TRBD2 (7 bases). The V end was cut by 8 bases, the J end by 3 bases, with 15 bases between. Germline CDR1 is MNHNS and CDR2 is SASEGT. The CDR3 is 14 residues long. DNA of the CDR3: TGTGCCAGCCTTTGGAGGGGGGGGACAGATACGCAGTATTTT. Its protein is CASLWRGGTDTQYF.